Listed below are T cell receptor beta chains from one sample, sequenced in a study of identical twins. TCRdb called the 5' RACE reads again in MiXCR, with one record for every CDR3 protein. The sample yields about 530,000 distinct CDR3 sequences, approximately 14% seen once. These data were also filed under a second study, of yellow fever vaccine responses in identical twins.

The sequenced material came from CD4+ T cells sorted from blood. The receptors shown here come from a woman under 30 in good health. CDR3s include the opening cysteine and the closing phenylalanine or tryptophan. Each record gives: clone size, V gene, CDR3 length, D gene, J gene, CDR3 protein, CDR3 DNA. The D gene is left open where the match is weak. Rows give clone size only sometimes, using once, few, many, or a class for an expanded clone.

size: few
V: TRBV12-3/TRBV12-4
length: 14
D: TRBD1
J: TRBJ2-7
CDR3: CASSSGTGGHEQYF
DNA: TGTGCCAGCAGTTCCGGGACAGGGGGCCACGAGCAGTACTTC

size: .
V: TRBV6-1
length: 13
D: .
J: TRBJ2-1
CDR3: CASSRTHYNEQFF
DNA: TGTGCCAGCAGTCGGACACACTACAATGAGCAGTTCTTC

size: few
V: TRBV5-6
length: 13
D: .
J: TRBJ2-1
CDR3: CASSILGYNEQFF
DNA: TGTGCCAGCAGCATTCTCGGGTACAATGAGCAGTTCTTC

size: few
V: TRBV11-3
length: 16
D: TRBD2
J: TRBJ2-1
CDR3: CASSLFAAGASNEQFF
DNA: TGTGCCAGCAGCTTATTTGCAGCGGGAGCTTCCAATGAGCAGTTCTTC

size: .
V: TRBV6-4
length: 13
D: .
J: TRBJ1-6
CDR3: CASSDESGSPLHF
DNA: TGTGCCAGCAGTGACGAGTCCGGATCACCCCTCCACTTT

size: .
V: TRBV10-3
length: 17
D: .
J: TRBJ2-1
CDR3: CAISGRDLYTSYNEQFF
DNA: TGTGCCATCAGTGGGAGGGACCTTTACACCTCCTACAATGAGCAGTTCTTC

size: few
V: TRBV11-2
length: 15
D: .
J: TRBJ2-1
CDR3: CASSTSSTRGFEQFF
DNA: TGTGCCAGCAGTACAAGCAGTACTAGGGGCTTCGAGCAGTTCTTC

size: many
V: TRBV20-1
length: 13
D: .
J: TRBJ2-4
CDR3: CSARGIAKNIQYF
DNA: TGCAGTGCTAGGGGGATTGCCAAAAACATTCAGTACTTC

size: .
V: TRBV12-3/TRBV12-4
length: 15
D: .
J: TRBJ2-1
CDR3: CATSQRGKRVDEQFF
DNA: TGTGCCACCTCACAGAGGGGGAAAAGGGTTGATGAGCAGTTCTTC

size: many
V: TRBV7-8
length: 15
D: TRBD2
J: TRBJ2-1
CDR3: CASSLGLAGFNEQFF
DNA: TGTGCCAGCAGCTTAGGACTAGCGGGATTTAATGAGCAGTTCTTC

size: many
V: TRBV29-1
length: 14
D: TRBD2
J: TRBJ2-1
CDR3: CSVGASGRHNEQFF
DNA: TGCAGCGTTGGAGCTAGCGGGAGGCACAATGAGCAGTTCTTC

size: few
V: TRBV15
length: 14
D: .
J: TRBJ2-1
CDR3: CATSKPAPYNEQFF
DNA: TGTGCCACCAGCAAACCCGCCCCCTACAATGAGCAGTTCTTC

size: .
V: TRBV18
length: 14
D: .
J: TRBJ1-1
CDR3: CASSPTPLGTEAFF
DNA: TGTGCCAGCTCACCAACCCCCCTGGGGACTGAAGCTTTCTTT

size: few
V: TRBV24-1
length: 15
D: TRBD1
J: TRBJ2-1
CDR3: CATSPGTGVHNEQFF
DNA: TGTGCCACCAGCCCCGGGACAGGGGTGCACAATGAGCAGTTCTTC